The 17 T cell receptor beta chains below come from one sample, sequenced in a study of shared clonotypes between healthy human individuals. Naive CD8 cells, CD45RO-negative and positively selected for CCR7, excluded terminally differentiated effector memory CD45RA+ cells. Sequencing was performed with immunoSEQ multiplex PCR; in TCRdb, only in-frame clones are kept and a portion is missing. The table lists 2 million to 2.5 million clones, 85% to 95% of them singletons. The sequenced sample consisted of naive CD8+ T cells from PBMCs. These receptors came from a young man in good health. Some clones in this sample may be carry-over from other donors' samples.

This clone was counted a single time. The genes are TRBV30 and TRBJ2-3; 9 nucleotides line up with TRBD1. There are 15 residues in the CDR3. Trimming removed 3 bases from V and 5 bases from J; junction bases left unmatched: 9. CDR1 GTSNPN and CDR2 SVGIG come from the germline V gene (reference sequence). The CDR3 spells CAWSTGTGMVDTQYF. DNA for the CDR3: TGTGCCTGGAGCACCGGGACAGGGATGGTAGATACGCAGTATTTT.

Comments on this clone: Other DNA sequences in the sample encode the same CDR3. This sequence joins TRBV27 and TRBJ2-3, with a possible D match to TRBD2 (7 bases). The V end lost 2 bases, the J end lost 3 bases, and 12 bases lay between the germline ends. CDR3 size: 15 residues. Germline V lookup: CDR1 MNHEY, CDR2 SMNVEV (reference sequence). CDR3: CASSLGGRGTDTQYF. The CDR3 DNA sequence: TGTGCCAGCAGTTTAGGAGGGAGGGGGACAGATACGCAGTATTTT.

About this clone itself: In the same sample, other DNA sequences code for this CDR3. This chain joins TRBV28 and TRBJ2-3; a weak D match, TRBD1 (6 bases). The CDR3 spans 13 residues. Trimming removed 7 bases from V and 4 bases from J, with 12 bases in between. Germline CDR1 is MDHEN and CDR2 is SYDVKM. The CDR3 reads CASTRGLADTQYF. CDR3 coding DNA: TGTGCCAGCACCAGGGGTTTAGCAGATACGCAGTATTTT. Together with reference TRBV28 and TRBJ2-3, the CDR3 gives the full variable domain: DVKVTQSSRYLVKRTGEKVFLECVQDMDHENMFWYRQDPGLGLRLIYFSYDVKMKEKGDIPEGYSVSREKKERFSLILESASTNQTSMYLCASTRGLADTQYFGPGTRLTVL.

V and J are TRBV11-1 and TRBJ1-1; 7 bases fit TRBD1. The junction had 1 base not matched to a gene; V was cut back by 2 bases and J by 1 base. CDR3 size: 14 residues. Germline assignment: CDR1 SGHAT and CDR2 FQDESV (reference sequence). For the CDR3, the DNA is TGTGCCAGCAGCTTACAGGGGGGGAACACTGAAGCTTTCTTT. This encodes CASSLQGGNTEAFF.

The CDR3 here is CASSYSTPSEAFF. The DNA for the CDR3 is TGTGCCAGCAGTTACTCGACCCCAAGCGAAGCTTTCTTT. V usage is TRBV6-5 and J usage is TRBJ1-1; no clear D. Germline CDR1 is MNHEY and CDR2 is SVGAGI. Deletions cut 0 bases from V and 8 bases from J, with 10 bases between. The CDR3 is 13 amino acids.

The chain carries TRBV9 and TRBJ2-5; TRBD1 is a possible D gene (6 bases). Per the germline V gene, CDR1 is SGDLS and CDR2 is YYNGEE. The CDR3 covers 16 residues. The V gene lost 3 bases and the J gene lost 3 bases, with 18 bases spanning the gap. The CDR3 loop reads CASSATGKGLEETQYF. The CDR3 nucleotides read TGTGCCAGCAGCGCCACAGGGAAGGGGTTAGAAGAGACCCAGTACTTC. Combining the CDR3 with reference TRBV9 and TRBJ2-5 gives the whole variable domain DSGVTQTPKHLITATGQRVTLRCSPRSGDLSVYWYQQSLDQGLQFLIQYYNGEERAKGNILERFSAQQFPDLHSELNLSSLELGDSALYFCASSATGKGLEETQYFGPGTRLLVL.

The chain links TRBV5-6 to TRBJ2-7, with 10 bases identical to TRBD1. CDR3 length: 13 residues. Unmatched junction bases numbered 5, after V lost 7 bases and J lost 4 bases. In germline, CDR1 is SGHDT, CDR2 YYEEEE. CDR3 nucleotides: TGTGCCAGCGGGACAGGGGTTATGTACGAGCAGTACTTC. This translates into CASGTGVMYEQYF.

The chain recombines TRBV7-9 with TRBJ1-1; the match to TRBD1 covers 9 bases. Losses at the gene ends were 5 bases for V and 6 bases for J; bases not matched to a gene: 16. The CDR3 has 17 amino acids. The germline CDR1 and CDR2 sequences are SEHNR and FQNEAQ (reference sequence). The CDR3 region is CASSPTGTGRASAEAFF. As DNA, the CDR3 is TGTGCCAGCAGCCCAACCGGGACAGGGAGGGCCAGCGCTGAAGCTTTCTTT.

V usage is TRBV5-5 and J usage is TRBJ1-1; D might be TRBD1 (5 bases). The V and J ends lost 5 bases and 1 base respectively, with 9 bases between them. This CDR3 has 13 amino acids. Germline V gene lookup returns CDR1 SGHKS and CDR2 YYEKEE (reference sequence). The CDR3 region has the DNA TGTGCCAGCAGAGCTACAGGGAACACTGAAGCTTTCTTT. This encodes CASRATGNTEAFF.

The gene calls are TRBV28 and TRBJ2-7; 8 nucleotides line up with TRBD1. V gave up 5 bases and J gave up 1 base; unmatched junction bases: 10. Germline values: CDR1 MDHEN, CDR2 SYDVKM. The CDR3 length is 16 residues. The CDR3 here is CASSTIHRGESYEQYF. CDR3 nucleotide sequence: TGTGCCAGCAGTACCATCCACAGGGGGGAGTCCTACGAGCAGTACTTC.

This clone has only a few counts. J is TRBJ2-2 and V is TRBV29-1; D is unclear. Germline CDR1 and CDR2: SQVTM and ANQGSEA. Trimming removed 4 bases at V and 7 bases at J, with 10 bases between. CDR3 length: 12 residues. For the CDR3, the DNA is TGCAGCGTTGTGGTGTTTGGCGGGGAGCTGTTTTTT. This gives the protein CSVVVFGGELFF.

The V and J genes are TRBV6-1 and TRBJ2-2; TRBD2 matches 7 bases. V gave up 5 bases and J gave up 5 bases; unmatched junction bases: 8. CDR3 size: 15 residues. CDR1 and CDR2 from the germline V gene are MNHNS and SASEGT. CDR3 nucleotides: TGTGCCAGCAGTCCTCTGGGAGGGGCGACCGGGGAGCTGTTTTTT. This gives the protein CASSPLGGATGELFF.

The chain combines TRBV7-3 with TRBJ2-7; either TRBD1 or TRBD2 may fit D (6 bases each). Germline V lookup: CDR1 SGHTA, CDR2 FQGTGA. This CDR3 is built from 14 residues. V gave up 5 bases and J gave up 6 bases, with 17 bases separating them. The CDR3 region has the DNA TGTGCCAGCAGCCCCTATGGGGGGCTTGGCGAGCAGTACTTC. It yields the protein CASSPYGGLGEQYF.

This chain links TRBV21-1 with TRBJ1-5. TRBV21-1 is shown as a pseudogene. The CDR3 has 18 residues. Here the CDR3 reads CASSRFKGGAYSNQPQHF. The CDR3 DNA reads TGTGCCAGCAGCAGATTTAAGGGGGGGGCGTATAGCAATCAGCCCCAGCATTTT.

The chain is built from TRBV19 and TRBJ2-7; D might be TRBD1 or TRBD2, each matching 5 bases. CDR1 is LNHDA, CDR2 SQIVND, per germline (reference sequence). The V and J ends lost 7 bases and 2 bases respectively, with 15 bases between them. The CDR3 loop spans 14 amino acids. CDR3 in amino acids: CASMGRDPTYEQYF. The CDR3 region has the DNA TGTGCCAGTATGGGACGAGACCCTACCTACGAGCAGTACTTC.

The J gene is TRBJ2-1, the V gene TRBV4-2, with 12 nucleotides matching TRBD2. V gave up 4 bases and J gave up 8 bases; unmatched junction bases: 12. The CDR3 length is 17 residues. Germline-derived CDR1 and CDR2 are LGHNA and YNFKEQ. CDR3 region: CASSRLAGGLGGDEQFF. The CDR3 nucleotides read TGTGCCAGCAGCCGGCTAGCGGGAGGGCTCGGAGGGGATGAGCAGTTCTTC.

This sequence joins TRBV11-2 and TRBJ2-7; D tentatively fits TRBD1 or TRBD2 (5 bases each). V dropped 5 bases and J dropped 0 bases, with 14 bases sitting between them. The CDR3 is 15 amino acids. Germline V gene sequence: CDR1 SGHAT, CDR2 FQNNGV. CDR3: CASSPTGAFSYEQYF. DNA for the CDR3: TGTGCCAGCAGCCCGACCGGGGCCTTCTCCTACGAGCAGTACTTC.